This entry lists 13 T cell receptor beta chains sequenced from one sample in a study of blood T cell repertoires in COVID-19. Using immunoSEQ multiplex PCR, the repertoire was profiled, and TCRdb retains in-frame clones only, with some absent. The sample consists of some 130,000 clones, roughly 80% of them appearing once. What was sequenced was peripheral blood. Every receptor here comes from a man in his sixties who had recovered from COVID-19.

The chain couples TRBV7-2 to TRBJ1-2; 10 positions agree with TRBD1. Germline V gives CDR1 SGHTA, CDR2 FQGNSA. The CDR3 length is 17 residues. Trimming removed 1 base from V and 3 bases from J; junction bases left unmatched: 8. The CDR3 spells CASSLDRRQGADYGYTF. CDR3 nucleotide sequence: TGTGCCAGCAGCTTAGATCGTAGACAGGGGGCAGACTATGGCTACACCTTC.

V gene TRBV3-1 (or the pseudogene TRBV3-2) combines with J gene TRBJ2-7; 8 positions agree with TRBD2. There are 16 residues in the CDR3. Germline CDR1 and CDR2: LGHDT and YNNKEL (reference sequence). V shed 1 base, J shed 2 bases, and the junction held 7 bases outside the gene matches. The CDR3 here is CASSQVAAGDPYEQYF. CDR3 coding DNA: TGTGCCAGCAGCCAAGTGGCAGCGGGAGACCCCTACGAGCAGTACTTC.

This clone turned up a few times. This chain joins TRBV7-9 and TRBJ1-2; tentative D call: TRBD1 (6 bases). This CDR3 is 14 amino acids long. The V gene's germline CDR1 is SEHNR and CDR2 FQNEAQ (reference sequence). Trimming shortened V by 2 bases and J by 4 bases, and 11 bases separated the two germline ends. The CDR3 region is CASSLQGRSYGYTF. CDR3 DNA: TGTGCCAGCAGCTTACAGGGGCGAAGCTATGGCTACACCTTC.

The chain combines TRBV30 with TRBJ1-6; D call uncertain. V gave up 7 bases and J gave up 4 bases, with 17 bases separating them. The CDR3 runs 15 residues. Germline loops: CDR1 GTSNPN, CDR2 SVGIG (reference sequence). The CDR3 reads CAFNRLADYNSPLHF. CDR3 nucleotide sequence: TGTGCCTTTAACCGCCTCGCGGATTATAATTCACCCCTCCACTTT.

This CDR3 is CASSLQGRGNQPQHF. For the CDR3, the DNA is TGTGCCAGCAGTTTACAGGGAAGGGGAAATCAGCCCCAGCATTTT. The chain links TRBV2 to TRBJ1-5, with D possibly being TRBD1 (6 bases). Germline assignment: CDR1 SNHLY and CDR2 FYNNEI. The CDR3 covers 15 residues. The V gene lost 5 bases and the J gene lost 4 bases, with 15 bases spanning the gap.

V is TRBV9 and J is TRBJ2-3; tentatively, D is TRBD1 (5 bases). The CDR3 is 15 residues long. Germline CDR1 SGDLS, CDR2 YYNGEE. V gave up 3 bases and J gave up 1 base, with 12 bases separating them. CDR3 sequence (DNA): TGTGCCAGCAGCGCCTTGACAGTGGGCACAGATACGCAGTATTTT. This sequence encodes CASSALTVGTDTQYF.

The genes are TRBV28 and TRBJ2-7; 7 bases map to TRBD2. The V gene's germline CDR1 is MDHEN and CDR2 SYDVKM. The CDR3 extends over 15 amino acids. Unmatched junction bases numbered 9, after V lost 2 bases and J lost 5 bases. DNA for the CDR3: TGTGCCAGCAGTTTAGGTAGAAGGACTAGGGACGAGCAGTACTTC. Amino acids: CASSLGRRTRDEQYF.

The chain is built from TRBV6-4 and TRBJ1-6; unclear D gene. Trimming stripped 1 base from V and 7 bases from J, with 8 bases between. CDR3 length equals 14 residues. Germline values: CDR1 MRHNA, CDR2 SNTAGT. The CDR3 reads CASSDYSRNSPLHF. The CDR3 region has the DNA TGTGCCAGCAGTGACTACAGTCGAAATTCACCCCTCCACTTT.

The genes are TRBV18 and TRBJ2-7; weak D call: TRBD2 (5 bases). The length of the CDR3 is 12 residues. Trimming shortened V by 4 bases and J by 7 bases, and 11 bases separated the two germline ends. In germline, CDR1 is KGHSH, CDR2 LQKENI. The CDR3 spells CASSQGSQEQYF. Here the CDR3 DNA reads TGTGCCAGCTCACAAGGGAGTCAAGAGCAGTACTTC.

The chain employs TRBV7-9 and TRBJ1-2, with D maybe TRBD1 (6 bases). CDR1 and CDR2 (germline): SEHNR, FQNEAQ (reference sequence). Trimming took 5 bases from V and 14 from J, leaving 21 bases between them. This CDR3 has 13 residues. The CDR3 DNA is TGTGCCAGCAGCGTCGGACAGTTAGGAGGAATAACCTTC. Translated, it gives CASSVGQLGGITF. Combining the CDR3 with reference TRBV7-9 and TRBJ1-2 gives the whole variable domain DTGVSQNPRHKITKRGQNVTFRCDPISEHNRLYWYRQTLGQGPEFLTYFQNEAQLEKSRLLSDRFSAERPKGSFSTLEIQRTEQGDSAMYLCASSVGQLGGITFGSGTRLTVV.

This rearrangement joins TRBV5-8 to TRBJ2-3, with D unclear. Trimming removed 5 bases from V and 9 bases from J, with 16 bases in between. CDR1 and CDR2 (germline): SGHTS, YDEGEE. The CDR3 contains 13 residues. The CDR3 nucleotides are TGTGCCAGCAGTCCGAGAGGAGCCGGGACGCAGTATTTT. It is translated as CASSPRGAGTQYF.

This clone showed up just once. The chain uses TRBV2 and TRBJ1-1, with D maybe TRBD1 (6 bases). Germline CDR1 SNHLY, CDR2 FYNNEI. Trimming took 6 bases from V and 1 from J, leaving 15 bases between them. The CDR3 runs 15 residues. CDR3 in amino acids: CASRDTGLGNTEAFF. The CDR3 nucleotides are TGTGCCAGCAGAGACACAGGGTTGGGGAACACTGAAGCTTTCTTT.

The CDR3 DNA reads TGTGCCAGCAGTCCCGACAGTTATAGCAATCAGCCCCAGCATTTT. Protein: CASSPDSYSNQPQHF. V gene TRBV6-2 or TRBV6-3 combines with J gene TRBJ1-5; possible D gene TRBD1, 5 bases. Germline V gene data show CDR1 as MNHEY and CDR2 as SVGEGT. The CDR3 length is 15 residues. Trimming pared 5 bases from V and 0 bases from J, leaving 11 bases between.